Presented here are 24 T cell receptor beta chains from one specimen sequenced in a study of blood T cells in healthy people across ages. A second PCR of roughly 7 to 11 cycles used a sample-barcoded 5' primer and a J-beta primer mix. From the 5' RACE reads, TCRdb called clonotypes with MiXCR, one entry per CDR3 protein. The table shows 600,000 to 900,000 distinct CDR3 sequences, with 25% to 30% occurring only once. This same sample was also part of a study on T cells of mothers and their children.

Sequences were obtained from blood. These receptor sequences come from a boy younger than 18 in good health.

This clonotype was seen a handful of times. CDR3 coding DNA: TGTGCCACCAGCAGAGATCCGGGACGGTTTGAGCAGTTCTTC. It encodes CATSRDPGRFEQFF. This chain connects TRBV15 to TRBJ2-7; D tentatively fits TRBD1 or TRBD2 (5 bases each). The closer fit of TRBJ2-1 to the DNA end suggests the J call may be wrong. Per the germline V gene, CDR1 is LNHNV and CDR2 is YYDKDF (reference sequence). This CDR3 has 14 residues.

This clonotype was seen more than once but under ten times. The chain combines TRBV4-1 with TRBJ1-1; D unclear. Deletions cut 6 bases from V and 5 bases from J, with 13 bases between. This CDR3 spans 13 amino acids. Germline CDR1 and CDR2: MGHRA and YSYEKL. The CDR3 sequence is CASSQPGGTEAFF. In nucleotides, the CDR3 is TGCGCCAGCAGTCAACCGGGAGGGACTGAAGCTTTCTTT.

The chain carries TRBV28 and TRBJ1-1; tentative D call: TRBD1 (5 bases). V lost 6 bases and J lost 1, with 9 bases in between. The CDR3 is made up of 13 amino acids. The germline V gene encodes CDR1 MDHEN and CDR2 SYDVKM. The CDR3 sequence is CASRAGGNTEAFF. CDR3 DNA: TGTGCCAGCAGGGCCGGGGGGAACACTGAAGCTTTCTTT.

A few counts support this clonotype. This chain uses TRBV12-3 or TRBV12-4 with TRBJ1-1; no reliable D call. This CDR3 is 13 amino acids long. Between the trimmed V and J ends, which lost 1 base and 8 bases, there was a span of 11 bases. Here the CDR3 DNA reads TGTGCCAGCAGTTTAGTTAGTGCGGGAGAAGCTTTCTTT. This translates into CASSLVSAGEAFF.

Only a few counts were recorded for this clonotype. The chain joins TRBV16 to TRBJ2-7; no firm D call. This CDR3 contains 14 residues. The germline V and J ends were trimmed by 0 bases and 2 bases, with 8 bases remaining between them. Germline values: CDR1 KGHSY, CDR2 FQNENV. This chain's CDR3 is CASSQSTAAYEQYF. The DNA of the CDR3 is TGTGCCAGCAGCCAATCAACCGCAGCCTACGAGCAGTACTTC.

In this sample, this clonotype turned up a few times. A junction boundary mismatches the germline segment, possibly from a read error. This chain uses TRBV7-3 with TRBJ2-5; D tentatively fits TRBD1 or TRBD2 (5 bases each). CDR1 and CDR2 (germline): SGHTA, FQGTGA. The CDR3 sequence is 12 residues long. In nucleotides, the CDR3 is TGTGCCAGCAGCTTAAAGCCGGGACCTCTCCACTTC. Its protein product is CASSLKPGPLHF.

The J gene is TRBJ1-2, the V gene TRBV29-1, with D unresolved. Trimming pared 6 bases from V and 5 bases from J, leaving 13 bases between. CDR1 and CDR2 (germline): SQVTM, ANQGSEA. The CDR3 extends over 12 amino acids. DNA of the CDR3: TGCAGCGTCCTCGTCCAGACTTATGGCTACACCTTC. This encodes CSVLVQTYGYTF.

The V call is TRBV7-3, the J call TRBJ2-5; unclear D gene. Germline V gives CDR1 SGHTA, CDR2 FQGTGA. CDR3 length equals 13 residues. Deletions cut 5 bases from V and 0 bases from J, with 7 bases between. The CDR3 here is CASSPKNQETQYF. The CDR3 DNA reads as TGTGCCAGCAGCCCAAAGAACCAAGAGACCCAGTACTTC.

This clonotype showed up just a few times. This chain joins TRBV6-2 or TRBV6-3 and TRBJ1-2; unclear D gene. The V end lost 6 bases, the J end lost 7 bases, and 33 bases lay between the germline ends. Germline CDR1 and CDR2: MNHEY and SVGEGT. The CDR3 sequence is 19 residues long. Here the CDR3 reads CASRGRGFAYPSPYTGYTF. In DNA form, the CDR3 reads TGTGCCAGCAGAGGGAGAGGGTTTGCCTACCCATCCCCCTACACTGGCTACACCTTC.

The chain carries TRBV29-1 and TRBJ2-4; either TRBD1 or TRBD2 may fit D (5 bases each). CDR3 size: 16 residues. Germline V lookup: CDR1 SQVTM, CDR2 ANQGSEA. The V and J ends lost 7 bases and 0 bases respectively, with 19 bases between them. CDR3 region: CSASGGAVLAKNIQYF. The CDR3 nucleotides read TGCAGCGCTAGTGGGGGAGCGGTCTTAGCCAAAAACATTCAGTACTTC.

V is TRBV20-1 and J is TRBJ2-1; TRBD1 matches 9 bases. V was clipped by 6 bases and J by 7 bases; unmatched bases: 7. Germline V gives CDR1 DFQATT, CDR2 SNEGSKA (reference sequence). CDR3 length equals 13 residues. The chain's CDR3 is CSAPRTGDNEQFF. CDR3 in DNA: TGCAGTGCACCGCGGACAGGGGATAATGAGCAGTTCTTC.

The chain couples TRBV7-8 to TRBJ2-5; D unclear. CDR3 size: 14 residues. Germline V lookup: CDR1 SGHVS, CDR2 FQNEAQ. The germline V and J ends were trimmed by 2 bases and 4 bases, with 11 bases remaining between them. CDR3 sequence reads: CASSLNVLLETQYF. The CDR3, as DNA: TGTGCCAGCAGCTTAAATGTCCTCTTAGAGACCCAGTACTTC.

The chain's CDR3 is CASSLEGRPGANVLTF. The CDR3 DNA is TGCGCCAGCAGCTTGGAAGGGCGTCCTGGGGCCAACGTCCTGACTTTC. The rearrangement links TRBV5-1 to TRBJ2-6; no clear D. This CDR3 is built from 16 residues. V lost 0 bases and J lost 2, with 9 bases in between. In germline, CDR1 is SGHRS, CDR2 YFSETQ. Complete variable domain (other parts from reference TRBV5-1 and TRBJ2-6): KAGVTQTPRYLIKTRGQQVTLSCSPISGHRSVSWYQQTPGQGLQFLFEYFSETQRNKGNFPGRFSGRQFSNSRSEMNVSTLELGDSALYLCASSLEGRPGANVLTFGAGSRLTVL.

This clonotype occurred many times. The J gene is TRBJ2-5, the V gene TRBV5-5; D might be TRBD2 (6 bases). The length of the CDR3 is 15 residues. Per germline, CDR1 SGHKS and CDR2 YYEKEE (reference sequence). V was shortened by 2 bases and J by 2 bases, with 13 bases between the two germline ends. The CDR3: CASSFSGSPQETQYF. The CDR3 DNA reads as TGTGCCAGCAGCTTTAGCGGATCACCACAAGAGACCCAGTACTTC.

This clonotype was picked up many times. CDR3 bases: TGTGCCAGCAGCTTGGGGCCTCTGGAGCAGTACTTC. Its translation is CASSLGPLEQYF. The J gene is TRBJ2-7, the V gene TRBV7-9; weak D call: TRBD1 (5 bases). This CDR3 has 12 residues. Germline CDR1 and CDR2: SEHNR and FQNEAQ (reference sequence). Trimming removed 3 bases at V and 7 bases at J, with 10 bases between.

This chain links TRBV29-1 with TRBJ1-4; D might be TRBD1 (5 bases). CDR1 is SQVTM and CDR2 is ANQGSEA in the germline V gene. CDR3 length: 13 residues. V was clipped by 4 bases and J by 8 bases, with 14 bases between them. The CDR3 nucleotides read TGCAGCGTTGCGATGGGGGTATCCGAAAAACTGTTTTTT. Protein: CSVAMGVSEKLFF.

This chain connects TRBV7-9 to TRBJ2-7, with D possibly matching TRBD2 (6 bases). Trimming stripped 4 bases from V and 6 bases from J, with 19 bases between. CDR1 is SEHNR and CDR2 is FQNEAQ in the germline V gene (reference sequence). The CDR3 runs 15 residues. CDR3 sequence reads: CASSSPGNLGGEQYF. The DNA of the CDR3 is TGTGCCAGCAGCTCTCCTGGGAATCTCGGGGGCGAGCAGTACTTC.

V and J are TRBV7-2 and TRBJ1-4; D is possibly TRBD1 (6 bases). The CDR3 sequence is 15 residues long. The germline CDR1 and CDR2 sequences are SGHTA and FQGNSA. With 5 bases removed from V and 4 bases from J, the gap between germline ends came to 14 bases. The CDR3 DNA sequence: TGTGCCAGCAGCCACAACGGGGGCTTTAATGAAAAACTGTTTTTT. This gives the protein CASSHNGGFNEKLFF.

V and J are TRBV29-1 and TRBJ2-7; 8 positions match TRBD1. V trimming: 7 bases; J trimming: 2 bases; junction bases outside the gene matches: 7. Per the germline V gene, CDR1 is SQVTM and CDR2 is ANQGSEA. The CDR3 has 13 residues. CDR3 bases: TGCAGCGCAGGGGGCTTGTCGGCCTACGAGCAGTACTTC. Protein product: CSAGGLSAYEQYF.

The chain uses TRBV18 and TRBJ2-5, with 13 bases identical to TRBD2. Trimming removed 4 bases from V and 1 base from J; junction bases left unmatched: 3. Germline V gene data show CDR1 as KGHSH and CDR2 as LQKENI. The CDR3 runs to 16 residues. The CDR3 sequence: CASSRTSGGFQETQYF. The CDR3 DNA sequence: TGTGCCAGCTCACGGACTAGCGGGGGCTTCCAAGAGACCCAGTACTTC. Together with reference TRBV18 and TRBJ2-5, the CDR3 gives the full variable domain: NAGVMQNPRHLVRRRGQEARLRCSPMKGHSHVYWYRQLPEEGLKFMVYLQKENIIDESGMPKERFSAEFPKEGPSILRIQQVVRGDSAAYFCASSRTSGGFQETQYFGPGTRLLVL.

This clonotype occurred many times. The J gene is TRBJ1-2, the V gene TRBV2; 12 bases align to TRBD1. Germline loops: CDR1 SNHLY, CDR2 FYNNEI. V dropped 7 bases and J dropped 8; count of bases not matched to a gene: 2. CDR3 length: 12 residues. This chain's CDR3 is CASTGTGGGYTF. CDR3 in DNA: TGTGCCAGCACCGGGACAGGGGGCGGCTACACCTTC. Based on the CDR3 plus reference TRBV2 and TRBJ1-2, the full variable domain is EPEVTQTPSHQVTQMGQEVILRCVPISNHLYFYWYRQILGQKVEFLVSFYNNEISEKSEIFDDQFSVERPDGSNFTLKIRSTKLEDSAMYFCASTGTGGGYTFGSGTRLTVV.

This sequence joins TRBV20-1 and TRBJ1-5; D unclear. Germline V gene lookup returns CDR1 DFQATT and CDR2 SNEGSKA (reference sequence). The CDR3 is 14 amino acids. V lost 2 bases and J 2 bases, leaving 10 bases between the germline ends. CDR3 residues: CSARSLDGNQPQHF. In DNA, the CDR3 is TGCAGTGCTAGATCGCTAGACGGCAATCAGCCCCAGCATTTT.

On this clonotype itself: This CDR3 fails to terminate in the conserved phenylalanine or tryptophan, so it likely reflects a read error. The chain uses TRBV28 and TRBJ1-4, with D maybe TRBD1 (5 bases). V was clipped by 6 bases and J by 4 bases, with 6 bases between them. The CDR3 runs 12 residues. In germline, CDR1 is MDHEN, CDR2 SYDVKM. In DNA form, the CDR3 reads TGTGCCAGCAGACAGGTTAATGAAAAACTGTTTCTT. It translates to CASRQVNEKLFL.

This clonotype was seen at least ten times. J is TRBJ1-5 and V is TRBV6-1; D unclear. The CDR3 has 14 amino acids. Trimming shortened V by 7 bases and J by 4 bases, and 14 bases separated the two germline ends. Germline V gene data show CDR1 as MNHNS and CDR2 as SASEGT. CDR3 sequence reads: CASTSLTGNQPQHF. CDR3 bases: TGTGCCAGCACCTCTTTGACGGGTAATCAGCCCCAGCATTTT.